The following is a T cell receptor (beta chain) sequence with its context. The antigen is undetermined. This sample was included in a study of T cell responses to AZD1222 COVID-19 vaccine. Using immunoSEQ multiplex PCR, the repertoire was profiled, and TCRdb retains in-frame clones only, with some absent. The data hold around 130,000 clones, with around 90% observed a single time. Broader study findings: Only 5 or 6 AZD1222 recipients were seropositive at baseline. Spike was spanned by vaccine-associated CD4 TCRs, which were dominant at 160-218 and 743-854.

In germline, CDR1 is SGHNT, CDR2 YYREEE (reference sequence). The V gene end was trimmed by 2 bases and the J gene end by 12 bases; junction bases not matched to a gene: 13. CDR3 length equals 14 residues. The source is an adult who received the AZD1222 COVID-19 vaccine. The chain uses TRBV5-4 and TRBJ1-2, with 7 bases lining up with TRBD1. Sequencing was performed on peripheral blood, taken 28 days after the second AZD1222 dose. CDR3 amino acids: CASSFRTGLFGDTF. The CDR3 coding sequence is TGTGCCAGCAGCTTTAGGACAGGACTCTTTGGTGACACCTTC. Full variable domain (remainder filled in from reference TRBV5-4 and TRBJ1-2): ETGVTQSPTHLIKTRGQQVTLRCSSQSGHNTVSWYQQALGQGPQFIFQYYREEENGRGNFPPRFSGLQFPNYSSELNVNALELDDSALYLCASSFRTGLFGDTFGSGTRLTVV.